These 32 T cell receptor beta chains came from one sample sequenced in a study of OX40 agonist ivuxolimab in advanced cancers. The repertoire was sequenced with immunoSEQ multiplex PCR; TCRdb's copy has only in-frame clones and lacks some. The table lists around 60,000 clones, 84% of them singletons. Source: CD4+ or CD8+ T cells sorted from blood, taken in a trial of the OX40 agonist ivuxolimab. The receptor source for this set is an adult with an advanced solid tumor such as melanoma, head and neck, liver or kidney cancer.

In its sample, this clone was seen once. This chain links TRBV6-6 with TRBJ1-3, with 10 bases fitting TRBD1. Germline loops: CDR1 MNHNY, CDR2 SVGAGI (reference sequence). Trimming took 2 bases from V and 3 from J; bases not matched to a gene: 1. The CDR3 extends over 15 amino acids. CDR3 protein: CASSYGDRGGNTIYF. Here the CDR3 DNA reads TGTGCCAGCAGTTACGGGGACAGGGGTGGAAACACCATATATTTT.

The chain joins TRBV6-1 to TRBJ2-7, with 7 bases matching TRBD1. Germline V gene sequence: CDR1 MNHNS, CDR2 SASEGT. The CDR3 is made up of 15 amino acids. V shed 0 bases, J shed 1 base, and the junction held 3 bases outside the gene matches. CDR3: CASSEAVQGSYEQYF. The DNA for the CDR3 is TGTGCCAGCAGTGAAGCCGTACAGGGGTCCTACGAGCAGTACTTC.

In its sample, this clone was seen once. This chain links TRBV27 with TRBJ2-3, with D possibly being TRBD2 (6 bases). This CDR3 comprises 14 residues. The V and J ends lost 5 bases and 0 bases respectively, with 9 bases between them. CDR1 is MNHEY and CDR2 is SMNVEV in the germline V gene (reference sequence). The CDR3 DNA sequence: TGTGCCAGCAGTGTTACTAGCAGCACAGATACGCAGTATTTT. This codes for CASSVTSSTDTQYF.

This sequence joins TRBV5-1 and TRBJ2-4; 10 bases line up with TRBD1. V lost 4 bases, J lost 9 bases, and 7 bases stayed unmatched. Per the germline V gene, CDR1 is SGHRS and CDR2 is YFSETQ. The CDR3 spans 14 residues. DNA of the CDR3: TGCGCCAGCAGCCCCGGGACAGGGGTTGGCATTCAGTACTTC. Translated, it gives CASSPGTGVGIQYF.

This chain joins TRBV10-2 and TRBJ2-1, with a possible D match to TRBD2 (6 bases). V was trimmed by 3 bases and J by 6 bases, leaving 9 bases between them. Germline V gene sequence: CDR1 WSHSY, CDR2 SAAADI. This CDR3 has 13 amino acids. The CDR3 DNA follows: TGCGCCAGCAGTGACCGGAGGGCCAATGAGCAGTTCTTC. It encodes CASSDRRANEQFF.

This clone showed up just once. The chain links TRBV4-2 to TRBJ2-7; 7 nucleotides line up with TRBD2. V was clipped by 5 bases and J by 3 bases; unmatched bases: 10. There are 15 residues in the CDR3. Looked up from germline, CDR1 is LGHNA and CDR2 is YNFKEQ. The CDR3 sequence: CASSATLARGYEQYF. CDR3 coding DNA: TGTGCCAGCAGCGCAACACTAGCGAGAGGCTACGAGCAGTACTTC.

This clone is medium-sized in the sample. J is TRBJ1-2 and V is TRBV11-2; perhaps TRBD1 as D (6 bases). CDR3 length equals 13 residues. Trimming left V 0 bases short and J 13 bases short, with 15 bases between. Per the germline V gene, CDR1 is SGHAT and CDR2 is FQNNGV. The chain's CDR3 is CASSLDVDWGPTF. The CDR3 DNA is TGTGCCAGCAGCTTAGACGTAGATTGGGGGCCCACCTTC. Looking up the rest from reference TRBV11-2 and TRBJ1-2 gives the full variable domain: EAGVAQSPRYKIIEKRQSVAFWCNPISGHATLYWYQQILGQGPKLLIQFQNNGVVDDSQLPKDRFSAERLKGVDSTLKIQPAKLEDSAVYLCASSLDVDWGPTFGSGTRLTVV.

The chain couples TRBV19 to TRBJ2-3; a possible D gene is TRBD1 (6 bases). Trimming cost V 4 bases and J 0 bases, with 11 bases left between them. The CDR3 sequence is 15 residues long. The germline V gene has CDR1 LNHDA and CDR2 SQIVND (reference sequence). The CDR3 nucleotides are TGTGCCAGTAGTAGGACAGCGACTAGCACAGATACGCAGTATTTT. Amino acid sequence: CASSRTATSTDTQYF. Full variable domain (rest looked up from reference TRBV19 and TRBJ2-3): DGGITQSPKYLFRKEGQNVTLSCEQNLNHDAMYWYRQDPGQGLRLIYYSQIVNDFQKGDIAEGYSVSREKKESFPLTVTSAQKNPTAFYLCASSRTATSTDTQYFGPGTRLTVL.

This chain links TRBV2 with TRBJ2-3; TRBD1 matches at 7 bases. V dropped 2 bases and J dropped 4; count of bases not matched to a gene: 3. Germline V lookup: CDR1 SNHLY, CDR2 FYNNEI. This CDR3 region has 14 residues. CDR3 DNA: TGTGCCAGCAGTGAACAGGGGGAAGCAGATACGCAGTATTTT. Amino acid sequence: CASSEQGEADTQYF.

The gene calls are TRBV18 and TRBJ2-5; TRBD1 matches at 7 bases. J lost 4 bases, V lost 5 bases, and 10 bases had no gene match. The V gene's germline CDR1 is KGHSH and CDR2 LQKENI. The CDR3 totals 15 residues. Here the CDR3 DNA reads TGTGCCAGCTCAGAAGCGACAGGGTTCGCAGAGACCCAGTACTTC. This codes for CASSEATGFAETQYF.

J is TRBJ2-4 and V is TRBV18; D is tentatively TRBD1 or TRBD2 (5 bases each). The germline CDR1 and CDR2 sequences are KGHSH and LQKENI. V lost 3 bases and J 2 bases, leaving 8 bases between the germline ends. The CDR3 length is 14 residues. CDR3 in amino acids: CASSPGVTKNIQYF. DNA of the CDR3: TGTGCCAGCTCACCGGGGGTAACCAAAAACATTCAGTACTTC.

The chain joins TRBV7-2 to TRBJ1-2; no clear D. The CDR3 runs to 13 residues. Deletions cut 1 base from V and 6 bases from J, with 9 bases between. Germline values: CDR1 SGHTA, CDR2 FQGNSA. CDR3 loop: CASSLGYGDGYTF. For the CDR3, the DNA is TGTGCCAGCAGCTTAGGTTATGGGGATGGCTACACCTTC.

This sequence joins TRBV5-4 and TRBJ2-5; possibly TRBD2 for D (6 bases). V lost 0 bases and J 5 bases, leaving 14 bases between the germline ends. Germline V gene sequence: CDR1 SGHNT, CDR2 YYREEE (reference sequence). This CDR3 contains 15 residues. CDR3 in DNA: TGTGCCAGCAGCTTGGAAGCGGGCCAATGGGAGACCCAGTACTTC. Protein: CASSLEAGQWETQYF.

This clone was recorded only once. V and J are TRBV4-1 and TRBJ2-3; D may be TRBD2 (5 bases). CDR3 length: 15 amino acids. Germline CDR1 and CDR2: MGHRA and YSYEKL. The ends were cut back, 3 bases at V and 2 bases at J, with 12 bases in the middle. The chain's CDR3 is CASSQGIAHTDTQYF. The CDR3 DNA is TGCGCCAGCAGCCAGGGGATAGCGCACACAGATACGCAGTATTTT.

The sample holds a few counts of this clone. The rearrangement joins TRBV5-4 to TRBJ2-1, with 9 bases matching TRBD2. The V and J ends lost 4 bases and 9 bases, in that order; junction bases with no gene match: 11. CDR3 length: 15 amino acids. Germline-derived CDR1 and CDR2 are SGHNT and YYREEE (reference sequence). DNA of the CDR3: TGTGCCAGCAGCCCGAGCGGGCGGGGGGGCGGTGAGCAGTTCTTC. Protein sequence: CASSPSGRGGGEQFF.

The chain uses TRBV5-4 and TRBJ2-5; D ambiguous. V was pared by 2 bases and J by 3 bases, with 14 bases between. The germline V gene has CDR1 SGHNT and CDR2 YYREEE (reference sequence). There are 15 residues in the CDR3. The CDR3 bases are TGTGCCAGCAGCTTAGGGCAGAGGAATGAAGAGACCCAGTACTTC. Translated, it gives CASSLGQRNEETQYF.

This clone was observed a few times. J is TRBJ2-1 and V is TRBV11-2, with a tentative D call TRBD2 (5 bases). The CDR3 is 14 amino acids. The germline V and J ends were trimmed by 5 bases and 4 bases, with 12 bases remaining between them. The V gene's germline CDR1 is SGHAT and CDR2 FQNNGV. The DNA of the CDR3 is TGTGCCAGCAGCGCCCGCCGGGGATACAATGAGCAGTTCTTC. Its translation: CASSARRGYNEQFF.

There are a few counts of this clone. The V call is TRBV7-2, the J call TRBJ1-1, with TRBD1 identical over 7 bases. Germline CDR1 SGHTA, CDR2 FQGNSA. Losses at the gene ends were 3 bases for V and 5 bases for J; bases not matched to a gene: 6. CDR3 length equals 14 residues. CDR3 DNA sequence: TGTGCCAGCAGCTTTCTCCAGGGGGGAACTGAAGCTTTCTTT. Its protein is CASSFLQGGTEAFF.

The V gene is TRBV6-1, the J gene TRBJ2-7; D perhaps matches TRBD1 (5 bases). The CDR3 has 13 amino acids. From germline, CDR1 is MNHNS and CDR2 SASEGT. V was cut by 6 bases and J by 0 bases, with 9 bases left in between. Here the CDR3 DNA reads TGTGCCAGCAGGGGGCAGAGCTCCTACGAGCAGTACTTC. Translating it yields CASRGQSSYEQYF.

The V gene is TRBV2, the J gene TRBJ2-7; 9 bases agree with TRBD2. The germline V gene encodes CDR1 SNHLY and CDR2 FYNNEI. This CDR3 spans 13 amino acids. V lost 4 bases, J lost 2 bases, and 0 bases stayed unmatched. The CDR3 DNA reads as TGTGCCAGCAGTGGACTAGCGGCCTACGAGCAGTACTTC. Protein sequence: CASSGLAAYEQYF.

This clone was observed once. The chain employs TRBV19 and TRBJ2-5; the match to TRBD2 covers 10 bases. The J call may be wrong; the DNA end is better matched by TRBJ2-7. This CDR3 is 15 amino acids long. In germline, CDR1 is LNHDA, CDR2 SQIVND (reference sequence). CDR3 bases: TGTGCCAGTAGTATCTCCAGCGGGAGGGCCTACGAGCAGTACTTC. Its translation is CASSISSGRAYEQYF.

This chain connects TRBV2 to TRBJ2-5; D remains ambiguous. Per the germline V gene, CDR1 is SNHLY and CDR2 is FYNNEI. The CDR3 runs 12 residues. The germline V and J ends were trimmed by 5 bases and 2 bases, with 6 bases remaining between them. CDR3 DNA: TGTGCCAGCAGTTTGAGTCAAGAGACCCAGTACTTC. This encodes CASSLSQETQYF. Full variable domain (missing parts from reference TRBV2 and TRBJ2-5): EPEVTQTPSHQVTQMGQEVILRCVPISNHLYFYWYRQILGQKVEFLVSFYNNEISEKSEIFDDQFSVERPDGSNFTLKIRSTKLEDSAMYFCASSLSQETQYFGPGTRLLVL.

The rearrangement joins TRBV18 to TRBJ2-2; no clear D gene. V shed 2 bases and J shed 1 base, with 5 bases lying between them. Germline V gives CDR1 KGHSH, CDR2 LQKENI. The CDR3 covers 14 residues. Here the CDR3 DNA reads TGTGCCAGCTCACCATCCAGGAACACCGGGGAGCTGTTTTTT. Residues: CASSPSRNTGELFF.

This clone was picked up a small number of times. The V and J genes are TRBV5-4 and TRBJ2-1; 13 nucleotides line up with TRBD2. With V trimmed by 7 bases and J by 6 bases, 10 bases remained unmatched. The CDR3 consists of 16 residues. Germline V CDR1 and CDR2: SGHNT, YYREEE (reference sequence). The CDR3 sequence: CASVHPGTSGANEQFF. The CDR3 nucleotides read TGTGCCAGCGTCCATCCGGGGACTAGCGGGGCCAATGAGCAGTTCTTC.

The V gene is TRBV5-4, the J gene TRBJ1-1, with D maybe TRBD1 (5 bases). The CDR3 sequence is 15 residues long. CDR1 and CDR2 from the germline V gene are SGHNT and YYREEE (reference sequence). V lost 3 bases and J lost 4, with 16 bases in between. The DNA of the CDR3 is TGTGCCAGCAGCTCTGGGGGGGAGGGGAGCACTGAAGCTTTCTTT. Translated, it gives CASSSGGEGSTEAFF.

The chain combines TRBV29-1 with TRBJ1-1; D may be TRBD1 (6 bases). The CDR3 spans 12 residues. The germline CDR1 and CDR2 sequences are SQVTM and ANQGSEA. V was shortened by 4 bases and J by 7 bases, with 13 bases between the two germline ends. In DNA, the CDR3 is TGCAGCGTTGCGGGGGCGCGTAGTGAAGCTTTCTTT. Its translation is CSVAGARSEAFF.

This rearrangement joins TRBV19 to TRBJ2-2; possibly TRBD1 for D (5 bases). CDR1 is LNHDA, CDR2 SQIVND, per germline (reference sequence). CDR3 length: 13 amino acids. Trimming pared 6 bases from V and 7 bases from J, leaving 12 bases between. This CDR3 is CASRTDFDGELFF. The CDR3 DNA follows: TGTGCCAGTAGGACAGATTTCGACGGGGAGCTGTTTTTT. The full variable domain, its missing parts supplied by reference TRBV19 and TRBJ2-2, is DGGITQSPKYLFRKEGQNVTLSCEQNLNHDAMYWYRQDPGQGLRLIYYSQIVNDFQKGDIAEGYSVSREKKESFPLTVTSAQKNPTAFYLCASRTDFDGELFFGEGSRLTVL.

CDR3 bases: TGTGCCAGCAGTGCGGGGACAGGGGGCAATCAGCCCCAGCATTTT. It yields the protein CASSAGTGGNQPQHF. The chain couples TRBV6-4 to TRBJ1-5; 10 bases match TRBD1. Germline loops: CDR1 MRHNA, CDR2 SNTAGT. After removal of 4 bases from V and 2 bases from J, the junction contained 2 bases not matched to a gene. The CDR3 is 15 residues long.

The chain has TRBV19 and TRBJ1-5, with 9 bases fitting TRBD1. CDR1 is LNHDA and CDR2 is SQIVND in the germline V gene (reference sequence). V lost 9 bases, J lost 5 bases, and 2 bases stayed unmatched. This CDR3 contains 12 residues. The CDR3 DNA is TGTGCCAGCCGGACAGGGGATCAGCCCCAGCATTTT. Encoded protein: CASRTGDQPQHF.

This clone showed up just a few times. The chain is built from TRBV2 and TRBJ2-7; no reliable D call. The CDR3 loop spans 12 amino acids. V lost 4 bases, J lost 0 bases, and 4 bases lay in between. Germline V CDR1 and CDR2: SNHLY, FYNNEI. The chain's CDR3 is CASSAVSYEQYF. CDR3 sequence (DNA): TGTGCCAGCAGTGCAGTCTCCTACGAGCAGTACTTC. The entire variable domain, with the rest obtained from reference TRBV2 and TRBJ2-7, is as follows: EPEVTQTPSHQVTQMGQEVILRCVPISNHLYFYWYRQILGQKVEFLVSFYNNEISEKSEIFDDQFSVERPDGSNFTLKIRSTKLEDSAMYFCASSAVSYEQYFGPGTRLTVT.

This chain connects TRBV29-1 to TRBJ2-6; a weak D match, TRBD1 (5 bases). The CDR3 is made up of 17 amino acids. Germline lookup yields CDR1 SQVTM and CDR2 ANQGSEA. The V and J ends lost 4 bases and 1 base respectively, with 17 bases between them. CDR3 sequence: CSVAWQGGLSGANVLTF. DNA of the CDR3: TGCAGCGTTGCGTGGCAGGGTGGTCTATCTGGGGCCAACGTCCTGACTTTC.

The chain carries TRBV9 and TRBJ2-1; 7 bases map to TRBD2. The CDR3 covers 14 residues. Trimming took 4 bases from V and 7 from J; bases not matched to a gene: 8. The V gene's germline CDR1 is SGDLS and CDR2 YYNGEE. The CDR3: CASSKGGAGNEQFF. The CDR3 nucleotides read TGTGCCAGCAGCAAGGGAGGGGCAGGGAATGAGCAGTTCTTC.